The entry that follows covers one T cell receptor beta chain sequence. Its cognate antigen is unknown. This sample is part of a study of B cell selection in AIRE deficiency. Findings and caveats of the study: Tconv and Treg cells from AIRE-deficient patients resembled healthy donors in TCRBV usage, CDR3 length and diversity. Roughly 31% of healthy-shared Treg TCRbeta sequences appeared in patient Tconv cells.

The regulatory T cell sort gate was CD4+CD25hiCD127low/negative. Authors' analysis steps: Patients' Tregs yielded some 5.6x10^4 distinct TCRbeta sequences; donors' some 1x10^5. Clones were sequenced by immunoSEQ multiplex PCR, and TCRdb holds only the in-frame ones, with some missing. V, J and clone size reflect that table, while D and trimming were determined from the DNA. In the table there are over 20,000 clones, around 90% of which are singletons. V was pared by 7 bases and J by 4 bases, with 6 bases of the junction left unmatched. The germline V gene has CDR1 MNHNY and CDR2 SVGAGI (reference sequence). This CDR3 spans 14 amino acids.

The source is a human donor in good health. The chain has TRBV6-6 and TRBJ2-7, with 11 bases lining up with TRBD2. Material: CD4+CD25+ Tregs sorted from PBMCs. The CDR3 sequence: CASTASGGLYEQYF. CDR3 DNA: TGTGCCAGCACGGCTAGCGGGGGGTTATACGAGCAGTACTTC.